This entry is about one T cell receptor beta chain. This sample was taken from a study of T cell changes during pregnancy in multiple sclerosis. V lost 5 bases and J lost 5; bases outside the gene matches: 3. Germline values: CDR1 SGHTA, CDR2 FQGTGA. This CDR3 has 14 residues. The repertoire was sequenced with immunoSEQ multiplex PCR; TCRdb's copy has only in-frame clones and lacks some. Of some 43,000 clones in the sample, roughly 88% were seen once. The source of this sequence is a female donor with multiple sclerosis, enrolled in a pregnancy study. Sequenced material: CD8+ T cells from peripheral blood mononuclear cells, taken in the first trimester of pregnancy. The V call is TRBV7-3, the J call TRBJ2-1; TRBD1 matches at 10 bases. The CDR3 reads CASSPGTGDNEQFF. The CDR3 DNA follows: TGTGCCAGCAGCCCCGGGACAGGGGACAATGAGCAGTTCTTC.